The 21 T cell receptor beta chains below were found in one sample sequenced in a study of shared clonotypes between healthy human individuals. Profiling relied on immunoSEQ multiplex PCR, and the TCRdb table lists in-frame clones only, not all of them. Of roughly 1,500,000 clones listed, nearly 99% were seen once; the top ten hold around 0.45%. Sequencing was carried out using naive CD4+ T cells sorted from blood. Regarding subset: CD45RA+ positively selected. These receptors were collected from a man aged 25-40 years in good health.

V gene TRBV28 combines with J gene TRBJ2-7; D perhaps matches TRBD2 (5 bases). This CDR3 contains 13 residues. The germline CDR1 and CDR2 sequences are MDHEN and SYDVKM. Trimming pared 3 bases from V and 5 bases from J, leaving 11 bases between. The CDR3 nucleotides read TGTGCCAGCAGTTTGTCCGGGGTCCACGAGCAGTACTTC. This translates into CASSLSGVHEQYF.

The chain is built from TRBV10-2 and TRBJ2-7; no firm D call. V lost 0 bases and J 6 bases, leaving 12 bases between the germline ends. This CDR3 is built from 14 residues. The germline V gene has CDR1 WSHSY and CDR2 SAAADI. The CDR3 loop is CASSESVDLSEQYF. The DNA of the CDR3 is TGCGCCAGCAGTGAGTCGGTCGATCTCTCCGAGCAGTACTTC.

J is TRBJ2-2 and V is TRBV5-1, with 8 nucleotides matching TRBD1. V dropped 0 bases and J dropped 1; count of bases not matched to a gene: 5. Germline V gene sequence: CDR1 SGHRS, CDR2 YFSETQ. The CDR3 totals 17 residues. CDR3 residues: CASSLGGQVLNTGELFF. The CDR3 DNA follows: TGCGCCAGCAGCTTGGGGGGACAGGTGTTGAACACCGGGGAGCTGTTTTTT.

The count of this clone is one. The V and J genes are TRBV7-7 and TRBJ2-2, with D hard to call. The CDR3 length is 14 residues. V lost 4 bases and J 3 bases, leaving 9 bases between the germline ends. Germline V gene sequence: CDR1 SSHAT, CDR2 FNYEAQ (reference sequence). CDR3 nucleotides: TGTGCCAGCAGCTCGGACGGGTACACCGGGGAGCTGTTTTTT. This translates into CASSSDGYTGELFF.

The chain is built from TRBV7-9 and TRBJ2-7; weak D call: TRBD1 (9 bases). The germline V gene encodes CDR1 SEHNR and CDR2 FQNEAQ (reference sequence). V was shortened by 0 bases and J by 5 bases, with 23 bases between the two germline ends. The CDR3 is 18 residues long. In nucleotides, the CDR3 is TGTGCCAGCAGCTTAGCGCGCTCGGGAGGGACAGGGTCCGACGAGCAGTACTTC. Translating it yields CASSLARSGGTGSDEQYF.

V gene TRBV5-1 combines with J gene TRBJ1-5; 8 bases map to TRBD1. In germline, CDR1 is SGHRS, CDR2 YFSETQ. The CDR3 loop spans 18 amino acids. Germline trimming cut 3 bases from V and 5 bases from J; bases unmatched to any gene: 16. CDR3 nucleotide sequence: TGCGCCAGCAGCTCGAACACAGTAGATCGGACAGGGCATCAGCCCCAGCATTTT. Protein: CASSSNTVDRTGHQPQHF.

This clone was counted once. This specimen includes other DNA sequences encoding the same CDR3. This chain links TRBV20-1 with TRBJ2-1; D not certain. Trimming took off 3 bases at V and 7 bases at J, with 4 bases between the two ends. Germline CDR1 reads DFQATT; CDR2 reads SNEGSKA (reference sequence). This CDR3 is 10 amino acids long. CDR3 residues: CSASRNEQFF. CDR3 nucleotide sequence: TGCAGTGCTAGTCGTAATGAGCAGTTCTTC.

This clone was seen only once. The J gene is TRBJ2-3, the V gene TRBV1; TRBD2 is the table's D call, not checked against the DNA. TRBV1 is given as a pseudogene. The CDR3 totals 18 residues. This CDR3 is CTSSQPGLAGGQGDTQYF. In DNA, the CDR3 is TGCACCAGCAGCCAACCGGGACTAGCGGGAGGGCAGGGAGATACGCAGTATTTT.

As DNA, the CDR3 is TGTGCCAGCAGCTTATCTAGCGGGGCACCGCAAGAGACCCAGTACTTC. Translating it yields CASSLSSGAPQETQYF. The chain joins TRBV7-9 to TRBJ2-5, with 9 bases identical to TRBD2. The CDR3 covers 16 residues. V lost 2 bases and J lost 2; bases outside the gene matches: 6. CDR1 is SEHNR and CDR2 is FQNEAQ in the germline V gene (reference sequence).

Notes on this clone: The same CDR3 also results from other DNA sequences found in this sample. The rearrangement links TRBV5-1 to TRBJ1-1; TRBD1 is a possible D gene (5 bases). V was cut by 4 bases and J by 1 base, with 8 bases left in between. Germline CDR1 reads SGHRS; CDR2 reads YFSETQ. This CDR3 is 13 amino acids long. CDR3 nucleotides: TGCGCCAGCAGCCCTCAGGGGAACACTGAAGCTTTCTTT. It encodes CASSPQGNTEAFF.

The V gene is TRBV30, the J gene TRBJ2-3; D is unresolved. The CDR3 runs 10 residues. Germline CDR1 and CDR2: GTSNPN and SVGIG (reference sequence). V was trimmed by 3 bases and J by 5 bases, leaving 3 bases between them. The CDR3 DNA is TGTGCCTGGAGCCTAGATACGCAGTATTTT. This encodes CAWSLDTQYF.

The chain recombines TRBV2 with TRBJ2-7; possible D gene TRBD1, 6 bases. The germline CDR1 and CDR2 sequences are SNHLY and FYNNEI. There are 15 residues in the CDR3. V was trimmed by 6 bases and J by 0 bases, leaving 15 bases between them. The CDR3 DNA is TGTGCCAGCAGGAAACTATACAGGGACTCCTACGAGCAGTACTTC. Its translation is CASRKLYRDSYEQYF.

The chain couples TRBV6-1 to TRBJ2-7; 9 positions agree with TRBD2. V trimming: 4 bases; J trimming: 4 bases; junction bases outside the gene matches: 5. The CDR3 has 14 amino acids. Germline CDR1 and CDR2: MNHNS and SASEGT. The DNA for the CDR3 is TGTGCCAGCAGTGTGGCGGGAGGGCCTTACGAGCAGTACTTC. This codes for CASSVAGGPYEQYF.

This clone was counted once. This chain connects TRBV11-2 to TRBJ2-4, with no clear D. CDR1 is SGHAT, CDR2 FQNNGV, per germline. V was clipped by 5 bases and J by 4 bases, with 18 bases between them. The CDR3 length is 16 residues. The CDR3 bases are TGTGCCAGCAGCCCCGACCGGGTGCCCCAAAAAAACATTCAGTACTTC. This translates into CASSPDRVPQKNIQYF.

V and J are TRBV5-5 and TRBJ2-5, with unresolved D. The CDR3 loop spans 13 amino acids. Looked up from germline, CDR1 is SGHKS and CDR2 is YYEKEE (reference sequence). The ends were cut back, 4 bases at V and 5 bases at J, with 12 bases in the middle. CDR3 region: CASSTGFRETQYF. CDR3 coding DNA: TGTGCCAGCAGCACGGGTTTCCGGGAGACCCAGTACTTC.

This sequence joins TRBV11-2 and TRBJ2-7, with 9 bases fitting TRBD2. From germline, CDR1 is SGHAT and CDR2 FQNNGV. The CDR3 spans 16 residues. V dropped 5 bases and J dropped 3; count of bases not matched to a gene: 11. The DNA for the CDR3 is TGTGCCAGCAGCAGCCGGCGCCTAGCGGGGAACTACGAGCAGTACTTC. Translation: CASSSRRLAGNYEQYF.

The chain couples TRBV6-5 to TRBJ2-7, with 7 bases identical to TRBD1. Germline values: CDR1 MNHEY, CDR2 SVGAGI. CDR3 length: 14 residues. J lost 2 bases, V lost 6 bases, and 7 bases had no gene match. The CDR3, as DNA: TGTGCCAGCAGACCTACAGGGGCCCCCTACGAGCAGTACTTC. This translates into CASRPTGAPYEQYF.

The J gene is TRBJ2-7, the V gene TRBV7-2; TRBD1 matches at 8 bases. Per the germline V gene, CDR1 is SGHTA and CDR2 is FQGNSA. Trimming cost V 1 base and J 2 bases; bases outside gene matches: 13. The CDR3 runs 18 residues. The CDR3 DNA reads TGTGCCAGCAGCTTAGGGGTACCGACAGGGGCCCTAACCTACGAGCAGTACTTC. It is translated as CASSLGVPTGALTYEQYF.

The J gene is TRBJ2-3, the V gene TRBV28, with TRBD2 matching 8 bases. Germline V gene sequence: CDR1 MDHEN, CDR2 SYDVKM. V was clipped by 6 bases and J by 3 bases; unmatched bases: 5. The CDR3 sequence is 14 residues long. CDR3 sequence (DNA): TGTGCCAGCAGATCTAGCGGGCCTACAGATACGCAGTATTTT. Translated: CASRSSGPTDTQYF.

The chain is built from TRBV5-4 and TRBJ2-3; possibly TRBD1 for D (7 bases). The V end was cut by 0 bases, the J end by 5 bases, with 10 bases between. Germline V gene lookup returns CDR1 SGHNT and CDR2 YYREEE (reference sequence). CDR3 length: 14 amino acids. This chain's CDR3 is CASSLDRGGDTQYF. The DNA for the CDR3 is TGTGCCAGCAGCTTGGACAGGGGAGGAGATACGCAGTATTTT.

The V gene is TRBV11-3, the J gene TRBJ2-3; D is perhaps TRBD2 (6 bases). CDR1 SGHNT and CDR2 YENEEA come from the germline V gene. The CDR3 covers 13 residues. The V and J ends lost 2 bases and 10 bases respectively, with 13 bases between them. CDR3 bases: TGTGCCAGCAGCTTAACCAGAGGAGGGTCGCAGTATTTT. Translation gives CASSLTRGGSQYF.